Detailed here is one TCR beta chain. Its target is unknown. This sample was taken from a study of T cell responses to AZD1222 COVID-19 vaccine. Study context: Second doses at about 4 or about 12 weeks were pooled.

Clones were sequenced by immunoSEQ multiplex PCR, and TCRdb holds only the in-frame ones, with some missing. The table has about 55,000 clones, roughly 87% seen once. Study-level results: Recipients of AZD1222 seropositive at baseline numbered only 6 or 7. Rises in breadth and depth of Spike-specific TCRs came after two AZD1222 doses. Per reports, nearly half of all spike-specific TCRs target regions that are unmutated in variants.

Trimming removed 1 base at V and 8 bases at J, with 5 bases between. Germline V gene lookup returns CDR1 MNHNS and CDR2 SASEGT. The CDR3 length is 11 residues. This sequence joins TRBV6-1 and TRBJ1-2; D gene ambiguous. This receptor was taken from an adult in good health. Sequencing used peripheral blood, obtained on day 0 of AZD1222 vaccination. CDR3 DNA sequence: TGTGCCAGCAGTGAAGTTGGGGGCTACACCTTC. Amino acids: CASSEVGGYTF.